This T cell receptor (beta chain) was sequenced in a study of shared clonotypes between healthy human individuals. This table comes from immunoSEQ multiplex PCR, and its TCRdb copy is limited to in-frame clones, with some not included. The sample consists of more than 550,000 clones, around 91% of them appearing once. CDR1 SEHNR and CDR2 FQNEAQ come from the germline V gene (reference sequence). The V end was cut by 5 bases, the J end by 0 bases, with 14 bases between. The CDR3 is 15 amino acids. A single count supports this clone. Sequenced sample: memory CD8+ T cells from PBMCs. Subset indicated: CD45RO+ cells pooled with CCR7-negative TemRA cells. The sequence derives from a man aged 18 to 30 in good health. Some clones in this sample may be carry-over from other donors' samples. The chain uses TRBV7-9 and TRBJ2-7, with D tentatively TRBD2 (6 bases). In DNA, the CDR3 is TGTGCCAGCAGCCCCTTCGGGCGGGACTCCTACGAGCAGTACTTC. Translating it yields CASSPFGRDSYEQYF.